This is a list of T cell receptor beta chains from one sample in a study of early T cells in non-severe SARS-CoV-2 infection. TCRdb called the 5' RACE reads again in MiXCR, with one record for every CDR3 protein. Of 95,000 to 100,000 distinct CDR3 sequences detected, roughly 11% appear once; the ten largest clones hold approximately 5%. Sequencing was carried out using whole blood. These receptor sequences come from an adult who was a healthcare worker with PCR-confirmed SARS-CoV-2 infection or an uninfected control (not recorded which). The CDR3 runs from the conserved cysteine through the conserved F or W. A D gene is named only where the DNA matches it firmly. Only part of the rows carry a size: once, few, many, or a class if the clone is expanded.

size: NA
D: NA
J: TRBJ1-4
V: TRBV20-1
CDR3: CSGSQGDEKLFF
DNA: TGCAGTGGGTCACAGGGCGACGAAAAACTGTTTTTT

size: few
D: NA
J: TRBJ1-2
V: TRBV4-2
CDR3: CASSQGYREGLDYGYTF
DNA: TGTGCCAGCAGCCAAGGGTACAGGGAAGGTCTTGACTATGGCTACACCTTC

size: many
D: TRBD2
J: TRBJ2-1
V: TRBV11-2
CDR3: CASSSTSGGPEQFF
DNA: TGTGCCAGCAGTTCGACTAGCGGGGGGCCTGAGCAGTTCTTC

size: NA
D: NA
J: TRBJ1-5
V: TRBV6-2/TRBV6-3
CDR3: CASSAGQLSNQPQHF
DNA: TGTGCCAGCAGTGCCGGACAGCTTAGCAATCAGCCCCAGCATTTT

size: many
D: NA
J: TRBJ1-1
V: TRBV12-3/TRBV12-4
CDR3: CASSLSVSTEAFF
DNA: TGTGCCAGCAGTTTATCTGTCAGCACTGAAGCTTTCTTT

size: many
D: NA
J: TRBJ2-7
V: TRBV20-1
CDR3: CSARGEGQPYEQYF
DNA: TGCAGTGCTAGAGGGGAGGGACAACCCTACGAGCAGTACTTC

size: many
D: TRBD2
J: TRBJ2-2
V: TRBV11-2
CDR3: CASRLAGGDTGELFF
DNA: TGTGCCAGCAGATTAGCGGGAGGGGACACCGGGGAGCTGTTTTTT

size: NA
D: NA
J: TRBJ1-3
V: TRBV7-9
CDR3: CASTRGTSIYF
DNA: TGTGCCAGCACCAGAGGGACTTCCATATATTTT

size: many
D: NA
J: TRBJ2-3
V: TRBV6-1
CDR3: CASSGTPTDTQYF
DNA: TGTGCCAGCAGTGGGACTCCGACAGATACGCAGTATTTT

size: many
D: TRBD1
J: TRBJ1-3
V: TRBV7-7
CDR3: CASSLAGQHSGNTIYF
DNA: TGTGCCAGCAGCTTAGCGGGACAGCATTCTGGAAACACCATATATTTT

size: NA
D: NA
J: TRBJ1-1
V: TRBV6-1
CDR3: CASSEWGGYTEAFF
DNA: TGTGCCAGCAGTGAATGGGGGGGCTACACTGAAGCTTTCTTT

size: few
D: TRBD2
J: TRBJ2-3
V: TRBV7-9
CDR3: CASSLLAGRSTDTQYF
DNA: TGTGCCAGCAGCCTTCTAGCGGGTAGGAGCACAGATACGCAGTATTTT

size: NA
D: NA
J: TRBJ1-6
V: TRBV28
CDR3: CASSPGYGNSPLHF
DNA: TGTGCCAGCAGCCCAGGGTACGGGAATTCACCCCTCCACTTT

size: many
D: NA
J: TRBJ1-6
V: TRBV12-3/TRBV12-4
CDR3: CASSWTFKSPLHF
DNA: TGTGCCAGCAGTTGGACATTCAAGTCACCCCTCCACTTT

size: NA
D: NA
J: TRBJ1-2
V: TRBV6-4
CDR3: CASSGGQKGGYTF
DNA: TGTGCCAGCAGTGGCGGACAGAAAGGAGGCTACACCTTC

size: many
D: NA
J: TRBJ1-1
V: TRBV7-2
CDR3: CASSLGGTTYTEAFF
DNA: TGTGCCAGCAGCTTAGGAGGCACAACTTACACTGAAGCTTTCTTT

size: many
D: NA
J: TRBJ1-1
V: TRBV18
CDR3: CASSPLVGGSMNTEAFF
DNA: TGTGCCAGCTCACCCTTAGTTGGAGGGAGCATGAACACTGAAGCTTTCTTT

size: many
D: NA
J: TRBJ1-5
V: TRBV2
CDR3: CASSGAGGSNQPQHF
DNA: TGTGCCAGCAGTGGGGCAGGAGGTAGCAATCAGCCCCAGCATTTT

size: many
D: TRBD1
J: TRBJ2-3
V: TRBV10-3
CDR3: CAARDSVTDTQYF
DNA: TGCGCGGCCCGGGACAGCGTAACAGATACGCAGTATTTT

size: many
D: TRBD2
J: TRBJ2-3
V: TRBV18
CDR3: CAAGESTDTQYF
DNA: TGTGCCGCGGGGGAGTCCACAGATACGCAGTATTTT

size: many
D: TRBD1
J: TRBJ1-4
V: TRBV7-2
CDR3: CASSRDRGEKLFF
DNA: TGTGCCAGCAGCCGCGACAGGGGTGAAAAACTGTTTTTT

size: few
D: NA
J: TRBJ1-2
V: TRBV10-3
CDR3: CAISDSVDYGYTF
DNA: TGTGCCATCAGTGATAGTGTGGACTATGGCTACACCTTC

size: NA
D: TRBD1
J: TRBJ2-2
V: TRBV7-3
CDR3: CASSLGPGTGGFGELFF
DNA: TGTGCCAGCAGCCTCGGCCCGGGGACAGGGGGCTTCGGGGAGCTGTTTTTT

size: many
D: NA
J: TRBJ2-6
V: TRBV14
CDR3: CASSQGVGANVLTF
DNA: TGTGCCAGCAGCCAGGGGGTTGGGGCCAACGTCCTGACTTTC

size: many
D: NA
J: TRBJ1-1
V: TRBV5-1
CDR3: CASSWDTDEAFF
DNA: TGCGCCAGCAGCTGGGACACGGATGAAGCTTTCTTT

size: few
D: NA
J: TRBJ2-1
V: TRBV10-2
CDR3: CASSVGVRNEQFF
DNA: TGCGCCAGCAGTGTAGGCGTCAGAAATGAGCAGTTCTTC

size: many
D: NA
J: TRBJ1-3
V: TRBV3-1
CDR3: CASSQEAVSGNTIYF
DNA: TGTGCCAGCAGCCAAGAGGCGGTCTCGGGAAACACCATATATTTT

size: few
D: NA
J: TRBJ1-2
V: TRBV6-5
CDR3: CASSPYLGYGYTF
DNA: TGTGCCAGCAGTCCATACTTGGGCTATGGCTACACCTTC

size: many
D: NA
J: TRBJ2-4
V: TRBV20-1
CDR3: CSARVGTQAKNIQYF
DNA: TGCAGTGCTAGAGTGGGGACCCAAGCCAAAAACATTCAGTACTTC

size: NA
D: NA
J: TRBJ2-1
V: TRBV9
CDR3: CASSVEGAYSYNEQFF
DNA: TGTGCCAGCAGCGTAGAGGGCGCCTACTCCTACAATGAGCAGTTCTTC

size: many
D: NA
J: TRBJ2-6
V: TRBV5-6
CDR3: CASSLGDSGANVLTF
DNA: TGTGCCAGCAGCTTAGGGGACTCTGGGGCCAACGTCCTGACTTTC

size: few
D: NA
J: TRBJ2-7
V: TRBV5-1
CDR3: CASSPGTINYEQYF
DNA: TGCGCCAGCAGCCCCGGGACGATTAACTACGAGCAGTACTTC

size: NA
D: TRBD2
J: TRBJ2-5
V: TRBV30
CDR3: CAWSRSGGPTETQYF
DNA: TGTGCCTGGAGTCGGAGCGGGGGGCCGACGGAGACCCAGTACTTC

size: many
D: NA
J: TRBJ2-7
V: TRBV28
CDR3: CASSPPLANTYEQYF
DNA: TGTGCCAGCAGCCCCCCCCTAGCGAATACCTACGAGCAGTACTTC

size: few
D: TRBD1
J: TRBJ1-5
V: TRBV5-1
CDR3: CASSLVQGAGNQPQHF
DNA: TGCGCCAGCAGCTTGGTACAGGGGGCTGGCAATCAGCCCCAGCATTTT

size: many
D: NA
J: TRBJ1-5
V: TRBV12-3/TRBV12-4
CDR3: CASSLQGSMEPQHF
DNA: TGTGCCAGCAGTTTACAGGGGTCCATGGAGCCCCAGCATTTT

size: many
D: NA
J: TRBJ2-1
V: TRBV6-1
CDR3: CASSEDGRRNNEQFF
DNA: TGTGCCAGCAGTGAAGATGGCCGGAGGAACAATGAGCAGTTCTTC

size: many
D: NA
J: TRBJ1-2
V: TRBV7-9
CDR3: CASSQTVNYGYTF
DNA: TGTGCCAGCAGCCAGACAGTGAACTATGGCTACACCTTC

size: NA
D: NA
J: TRBJ2-7
V: TRBV12-3/TRBV12-4
CDR3: CASSLDSGYEQYF
DNA: TGTGCCAGCAGTTTAGACAGCGGCTACGAGCAGTACTTC

size: few
D: NA
J: TRBJ2-7
V: TRBV28
CDR3: CASSTIYEQYF
DNA: TGTGCCAGCAGTACCATCTACGAGCAGTACTTC

size: many
D: NA
J: TRBJ2-7
V: TRBV5-6
CDR3: CASSRAGFPSYEQYF
DNA: TGTGCCAGCAGCCGGGCAGGTTTCCCCTCCTACGAGCAGTACTTC